The next 22 T cell receptor beta chains were all read from a single sample in a study of human T cells and chemical hapten exposure. Indicated time point: pre-sensitization, week 0. Treatment reported: therapeutic diphenylcyclopropenone sensitization with weekly scalp DPC. TCRdb reprocessed the RACE reads via MiXCR and lists one record per CDR3 protein. Among some 300,000 distinct CDR3 sequences listed, about 5% were seen once. Source: whole blood, taken in connection with sensitization to the hapten diphenylcyclopropenone (DPC). The receptors were sampled from a woman aged 18-29 years with alopecia areata. Some clones in this sample may be carry-over from other donors' samples.

There are a few counts of this clonotype. CDR3 sequence (DNA): TGTGCCAGCAGTTTTCGGGGGGTGGCCACAGATACGCAGTATTTT. Its translation is CASSFRGVATDTQYF. J is TRBJ2-3 and V is TRBV12-3 or TRBV12-4, with 7 bases lining up with TRBD2. Unmatched junction bases numbered 5, after V lost 3 bases and J lost 2 bases. This CDR3 is 15 amino acids long.

DNA of the CDR3: TGCGCCAGCAGCTTATACGAGGGGATAGCCAAAAACATTCAGTACTTC. The encoded protein is CASSLYEGIAKNIQYF. This chain joins TRBV5-1 and TRBJ2-4; the D gene could be TRBD1 or TRBD2 (5 bases each). With 2 bases removed from V and 0 bases from J, the gap between germline ends came to 12 bases. CDR1 SGHRS and CDR2 YFSETQ come from the germline V gene. This CDR3 region has 16 residues.

There are a few counts of this clonotype. This chain links TRBV10-3 with TRBJ2-3; the D gene could be TRBD1 or TRBD2 (5 bases each). CDR1 is ENHRY, CDR2 SYGVKD, per germline. The CDR3 covers 16 residues. The V end was cut by 0 bases, the J end by 3 bases, with 13 bases between. The CDR3, as DNA: TGTGCCATCAGTGAGTCGAGAGGGACGAGTACAGATACGCAGTATTTT. Protein sequence: CAISESRGTSTDTQYF.

The sample holds many counts of this clonotype. The CDR3 sequence is CASSFNAADKNYGYTF. The DNA for the CDR3 is TGCGCCAGCAGCTTTAACGCCGCGGATAAGAACTATGGCTACACCTTC. The chain employs TRBV5-1 and TRBJ1-2; D gene unclear. The CDR3 length is 16 residues. Between the trimmed V and J ends, which lost 2 bases and 2 bases, there was a span of 16 bases. CDR1 is SGHRS and CDR2 is YFSETQ in the germline V gene.

This clonotype was counted between two and nine times. The rearrangement links TRBV7-3 to TRBJ2-7, with D hard to call. Trimming removed 5 bases at V and 5 bases at J, with 16 bases between. Germline-derived CDR1 and CDR2 are SGHTA and FQGTGA. The CDR3 consists of 14 residues. CDR3 sequence (DNA): TGTGCCAGCAGCCGCCTAGGAGAGGATGACGAGCAGTACTTC. Its protein is CASSRLGEDDEQYF. Full variable domain (outside the CDR3, taken from reference TRBV7-3 and TRBJ2-7): GAGVSQTPSNKVTEKGKYVELRCDPISGHTALYWYRQSLGQGPEFLIYFQGTGAADDSGLPNDRFFAVRPEGSVSTLKIQRTERGDSAVYLCASSRLGEDDEQYFGPGTRLTVT.

This clonotype has a handful of counts. V gene TRBV20-1 combines with J gene TRBJ2-7; D uncertain. This CDR3 has 14 residues. Per germline, CDR1 DFQATT and CDR2 SNEGSKA (reference sequence). V was cut by 1 base and J by 2 bases, with 12 bases left in between. This chain's CDR3 is CSARVPGFPYEQYF. Written as DNA, the CDR3 is TGCAGTGCTAGAGTGCCCGGGTTCCCCTACGAGCAGTACTTC.

This clonotype was found a few times. The J gene is TRBJ1-1, the V gene TRBV12-3 or TRBV12-4, with 10 bases lining up with TRBD1. This CDR3 comprises 15 residues. The V and J ends lost 5 bases and 3 bases, in that order; junction bases with no gene match: 6. This chain's CDR3 is CASSPLDRGHTEAFF. The DNA for the CDR3 is TGTGCCAGCAGTCCCCTTGACAGGGGGCACACTGAAGCTTTCTTT.

There are many counts of this clonotype. This rearrangement joins TRBV6-5 to TRBJ1-1, with 7 bases identical to TRBD1. The trim removed 0 bases at V and 7 bases at J, leaving 8 bases unmatched. CDR1 and CDR2 from the germline V gene are MNHEY and SVGAGI. The CDR3 spans 15 residues. The CDR3 DNA reads TGTGCCAGCAGTTACTCGACAGGGAGAAGGGTTGAAGCTTTCTTT. It translates to CASSYSTGRRVEAFF.

This clonotype was seen a handful of times. The J gene is TRBJ1-4, the V gene TRBV12-3 or TRBV12-4, with D possibly matching TRBD1 (5 bases). The V and J ends lost 2 bases and 8 bases respectively, with 18 bases between them. The CDR3 runs 16 residues. The CDR3 DNA sequence: TGTGCCAGCAGTTTAAACGGCGGGGTCAGGGTGGAAAAACTGTTTTTT. As protein: CASSLNGGVRVEKLFF.

This clonotype has ten or more counts. The V and J genes are TRBV20-1 and TRBJ1-3; 7 nucleotides match TRBD1. Per the germline V gene, CDR1 is DFQATT and CDR2 is SNEGSKA (reference sequence). V was pared by 5 bases and J by 2 bases, with 9 bases of the junction left unmatched. The CDR3 has 15 amino acids. CDR3 amino acids: CSAPGQRITGNTIYF. CDR3 coding DNA: TGCAGTGCTCCGGGACAGAGAATTACTGGAAACACCATATATTTT.

This clonotype has at least ten counts. The V gene is TRBV4-1, the J gene TRBJ1-5, with D possibly being TRBD1 (6 bases). The germline gives CDR1 MGHRA, CDR2 YSYEKL. Trimming took 1 base from V and 4 from J, leaving 14 bases between them. The CDR3 sequence is 16 residues long. This chain's CDR3 is CASSQGGGVGNQPQHF. As DNA, the CDR3 is TGCGCCAGCAGCCAAGGGGGGGGCGTCGGGAATCAGCCCCAGCATTTT.

This rearrangement joins TRBV9 to TRBJ1-4, with D uncertain. This CDR3 region has 15 residues. Germline assignment: CDR1 SGDLS and CDR2 YYNGEE. V shed 0 bases and J shed 0 bases, with 6 bases lying between them. CDR3 DNA: TGTGCCAGCAGCGTAGGCCGAGCAACTAATGAAAAACTGTTTTTT. Protein product: CASSVGRATNEKLFF.

This clonotype has a handful of counts. The chain combines TRBV4-2 with TRBJ2-1; 8 bases fit TRBD1. The V gene end was trimmed by 5 bases and the J gene end by 0 bases; junction bases not matched to a gene: 0. Germline lookup yields CDR1 LGHNA and CDR2 YNFKEQ. The CDR3 is made up of 14 amino acids. The CDR3 DNA follows: TGTGCCAGCAGCGGACAGGGCTCCTACAATGAGCAGTTCTTC. Encoded protein: CASSGQGSYNEQFF.

V usage is TRBV28 and J usage is TRBJ2-2, with 11 bases identical to TRBD1. Germline CDR1 MDHEN, CDR2 SYDVKM. The CDR3 has 15 amino acids. Germline trimming cut 4 bases from V and 7 bases from J; bases unmatched to any gene: 5. DNA of the CDR3: TGTGCCAGCAGTTCTGGACAGGGGGCGCTCGGGGAGCTGTTTTTT. Its translation: CASSSGQGALGELFF.

This clonotype has a handful of counts. The chain has TRBV4-1 and TRBJ2-2; 8 bases are shared with TRBD1. V shed 0 bases and J 6 bases; nucleotides not matched to a gene: 15. Germline V lookup: CDR1 MGHRA, CDR2 YSYEKL. CDR3 length: 19 amino acids. The CDR3: CASSQDLLKDREKAGELFF. The CDR3 coding sequence is TGCGCCAGCAGCCAAGATCTCTTGAAGGACAGGGAAAAGGCCGGGGAGCTGTTTTTT.

This clonotype has at least ten counts. The chain uses TRBV20-1 and TRBJ2-3; 7 nucleotides line up with TRBD2. CDR3 length: 17 amino acids. Per the germline V gene, CDR1 is DFQATT and CDR2 is SNEGSKA (reference sequence). Unmatched junction bases numbered 10, after V lost 1 base and J lost 0 bases. The CDR3 bases are TGCAGTGCTAGAGGGGGAGCGGGGCCCACTAGCACAGATACGCAGTATTTT. Protein product: CSARGGAGPTSTDTQYF.

This clonotype was found many times. J is TRBJ2-6 and V is TRBV19; D unresolved. Trimming took 8 bases from V and 2 from J, leaving 13 bases between them. The germline CDR1 and CDR2 sequences are LNHDA and SQIVND (reference sequence). The CDR3 spans 15 residues. The CDR3 bases are TGTGCCAGTGGTAACTTCCTTACTGGGGCCAACGTCCTGACTTTC. Protein product: CASGNFLTGANVLTF.

The genes are TRBV20-1 and TRBJ2-3; perhaps D is TRBD1 or TRBD2 (5 bases each). The germline gives CDR1 DFQATT, CDR2 SNEGSKA (reference sequence). This CDR3 spans 14 amino acids. The V end was cut by 6 bases, the J end by 0 bases, with 13 bases between. The CDR3 region has the DNA TGCAGTGCCCACCGGGACGGCAGCACAGATACGCAGTATTTT. It encodes CSAHRDGSTDTQYF.

The chain links TRBV19 to TRBJ2-5; 9 bases are a match to TRBD1. V lost 10 bases to trimming and J lost 4 bases; unmatched junction nucleotides: 7. The CDR3 is 13 residues long. Germline assignment: CDR1 LNHDA and CDR2 SQIVND (reference sequence). Here the CDR3 reads CATQTGGRETQYF. In nucleotides, the CDR3 is TGTGCCACCCAAACAGGGGGCAGAGAGACCCAGTACTTC.

This clonotype has at least ten counts. The chain links TRBV20-1 to TRBJ2-5; TRBD1 aligns across 7 bases. Germline loops: CDR1 DFQATT, CDR2 SNEGSKA (reference sequence). Trimming removed 5 bases from V and 4 bases from J; junction bases left unmatched: 19. This CDR3 spans 17 amino acids. This CDR3 reads CSASLTRPGQRAETQYF. CDR3 DNA sequence: TGCAGTGCTTCCCTGACAAGACCGGGACAGCGAGCAGAGACCCAGTACTTC.

There are many counts of this clonotype. The genes are TRBV2 and TRBJ2-1; D remains ambiguous. CDR1 SNHLY and CDR2 FYNNEI come from the germline V gene. The CDR3 has 13 amino acids. V was shortened by 7 bases and J by 1 base, with 8 bases between the two germline ends. The CDR3 DNA sequence: TGTGCCAGCATGGGTGCTTCCTACAATGAGCAGTTCTTC. It codes for CASMGASYNEQFF.

This clonotype has ten or more counts. The V gene is TRBV6-4, the J gene TRBJ2-6; no definite D call. The length of the CDR3 is 15 residues. Germline V lookup: CDR1 MRHNA, CDR2 SNTAGT. Trimming took off 3 bases at V and 2 bases at J, with 8 bases between the two ends. The DNA for the CDR3 is TGTGCCAGCAGTGATAGTACAGCTGGGGCCAACGTCCTGACTTTC. Protein sequence: CASSDSTAGANVLTF.